Shown below are 5 T cell receptor beta chains from a single sample sequenced in a study of STAT5B mutations in CD4+ large granular lymphocyte leukemia. The data were produced by immunoSEQ multiplex PCR, yet TCRdb's version contains in-frame clones alone and is incomplete. Of over 35,000 clones in the sample, about 88% were seen once. Sample: CD4+ T cells from blood buffy coats. The receptors originated from a human donor in good health.

The CDR3, as DNA: TGTGCCAGCAGAATGAAGTTGGCGGCGGGGAATCAGCCCCAGCATTTT. It is translated as CASRMKLAAGNQPQHF. V gene TRBV28 combines with J gene TRBJ1-5; D call uncertain. Germline CDR1 and CDR2: MDHEN and SYDVKM. V lost 6 bases, J lost 4 bases, and 19 bases lay in between. This CDR3 is built from 16 residues.

This rearrangement joins TRBV30 to TRBJ2-7, with no clear D. This CDR3 region has 12 residues. Germline assignment: CDR1 GTSNPN and CDR2 SVGIG (reference sequence). The V gene lost 3 bases and the J gene lost 11 bases, with 17 bases spanning the gap. For the CDR3, the DNA is TGTGCCTGGAGCCGATCAGAAGCACAGAAGTACTTC. It translates to CAWSRSEAQKYF. The variable domain in full, completed from reference TRBV30 and TRBJ2-7, reads SQTIHQWPATLVQPVGSPLSLECTVEGTSNPNLYWYRQAAGRGLQLLFYSVGIGQISSEVPQNLSASRPQDRQFILSSKKLLLSDSGFYLCAWSRSEAQKYFGPGTRLTVT.

This clone was detected a few times. V and J are TRBV28 and TRBJ1-4, with a weak D call TRBD1 (5 bases). This CDR3 is built from 14 residues. Germline CDR1 is MDHEN and CDR2 is SYDVKM. Trimming cost V 2 bases and J 8 bases, with 12 bases left between them. This chain's CDR3 is CASSLSTGGEKLFF. Here the CDR3 DNA reads TGTGCCAGCAGTTTAAGTACGGGGGGGGAAAAACTGTTTTTT.

The gene calls are TRBV19 and TRBJ2-7, with TRBD2 matching over 14 bases. CDR3 size: 19 residues. V was clipped by 0 bases and J by 3 bases; unmatched bases: 10. Germline CDR1 LNHDA, CDR2 SQIVND (reference sequence). The CDR3 bases are TGTGCCAGTAGTATAGACACCCCGGGACTAGCGGGAGTACACTACGAGCAGTACTTC. This gives the protein CASSIDTPGLAGVHYEQYF.

The CDR3 bases are TGTGCCAGCAGCTTACGTCTAGCGGGTTCCAATGAGCAGTTCTTC. Translated, it gives CASSLRLAGSNEQFF. V usage is TRBV5-4 and J usage is TRBJ2-1; 8 bases are shared with TRBD2. With 2 bases clipped from V and 6 bases from J, the junction kept 7 bases outside the gene matches. Germline V gene sequence: CDR1 SGHNT, CDR2 YYREEE (reference sequence). The CDR3 sequence is 15 residues long.